This section outlines one TCR beta chain sequence together with its context. What this receptor recognizes is not known. Base qualities are not provided; no much larger clone lies one nucleotide away. The sample belongs to a study of blood T cell repertoires in COVID-19 (dated by TCRdb to 2019 to 2021). Broadly, across the study: Collaborator samples came from the United States, Italy and Spain and covered acute and convalescent phases of COVID-19. The prospective study material was composed of cDNA or gDNA derived from T cells, B-cell-depleted T cells, or PBMCs. Subjects who had been exposed to COVID-19, were actively infected with it, or had recovered from it provided the deeply sampled blood TCRbeta repertoires that made up the dataset. The repertoires were released in a freely available public database intended as a resource for research on the immune response to SARS-CoV-2. Samples came from the ongoing ImmuneRACE study (first 160 participants) plus 1,254 subjects from 6 global collaborators. A de-identified subject ID, COVID-19 status, age in years and sex were almost always included in the sample metadata. Where HLA class I and class II types were available, the types were taken from metadata supplied by the sample provider, not from assay-based typing.

Measured from the cysteine to the phenylalanine, the CDR3 is 16 residues long. Solely the CDR3 DNA is kept, with 48 bases framed from the first base. CDR1 PRHDT and CDR2 FYEKMQ were looked up in the germline V gene (reference sequence). Here V drops 1 base and J drops 7 bases, and the junction holds 8 bases not matched to any gene. The immunoSEQ Assay, a bias-controlled multiplex PCR, was used to amplify TCRbeta CDR3 regions from genomic DNA. The original methods were these. The number of nucleated cells in each sample was estimated by amplification of reference gene primers within the assay. To quantify the absolute abundance of each unique TCRbeta CDR3 rearrangement, sequence reads were collapsed and filtered. For each sample, productive Simpson clonality was calculated as the square root of Simpson's diversity index across productive rearrangements. The immuneACCESS repertoire file appears here via TCRdb, limited to in-frame rearrangements. These files lack a portion of the clones; in checked studies, under half of the deficit traces to unresolved V genes, and the cause of the others is not known. Clone size and the V and J calls come from that table; the DNA yielded D and trimming. Across this sample there are 100,000 to 150,000 clones, with roughly 92% seen only once. Approximately 2% of the sample lies in the top ten.

Points the paper makes about the study in general: The quantity of clinical and demographic metadata differed by source and by participant and was supplied without curation.

At one collaborating source in Seattle, patients were enrolled during active infection and were followed longitudinally through the course of disease. The collaborating institutions used their own protocols to collect whole blood in K2EDTA tubes. For TCRbeta analysis, collaborators shipped samples in one of three forms: frozen whole blood, isolated PBMCs, or DNA extracted from either of those sample types. Sequenced material: peripheral blood. The receptor chain draws on TRBV13 and TRBJ2-7, and 12 bases in between align with TRBD2. This TCR was sampled from a man in his fifties or sixties with COVID-19, enrolled during active disease. The DNA sequence is as follows: TGTGCCAGCAGCTTAGTGACTAGCGGGGGCATCAGGGAGCAGTACTTC. Its protein is CASSLVTSGGIREQYF.